Detailed here is one TCR beta chain. What it binds is not known. The data derive from a study of cytomegalovirus exposure and HLA in healthy donors. Study-level findings and limits: Presence/absence analyses took donor sequencing depth as roughly uniform. In vitro work confirmed that a few CMV-associated chains recognize CMV antigens.

The PCR contained 60 Vbeta and 13 Jbeta primers. Here immunoSEQ multiplex PCR was the method, and the copy in TCRdb shows in-frame clones only, minus some. The sample carries 130,000 or so clones, over 65% recorded once. Per the germline V gene, CDR1 is SQVTM and CDR2 is ANQGSEA. This CDR3 is 12 amino acids long. Trimming cost V 3 bases and J 6 bases; bases outside gene matches: 3. Material: PBMCs. This receptor was identified in a man aged 50 or older in good health and CMV-seronegative. The chain recombines TRBV29-1 with TRBJ2-7, with 9 bases fitting TRBD1. The CDR3 reads CSVEGQGAEQYF. CDR3 DNA: TGCAGCGTTGAGGGACAGGGTGCCGAGCAGTACTTC.